One and the same sample provided the 21 T cell receptor beta chains below, sequenced in a study of blood T cell repertoires in COVID-19 (dated by TCRdb to between 2020 and 2021). Libraries were prepared through the immunoSEQ multiplex PCR assay. What TCRdb holds here is the immuneACCESS table cut down to in-frame rearrangements. Part of the clones is not present; checked against another copy, under half of the missing clones reflect an unresolved V gene, and the others are unexplained. This sample holds 110,000 or so clones; around 82% were observed only once. The ten largest account for about 6.6% of the sample. The sequenced sample consisted of peripheral blood. These receptors all stem from a woman aged 45-59 years with acute or convalescent COVID-19.

This clone showed up many times. The chain uses TRBV10-3 and TRBJ1-1, with 9 positions matching TRBD1. This CDR3 region has 13 residues. V shed 8 bases and J 4 bases; nucleotides not matched to a gene: 5. The germline gives CDR1 ENHRY, CDR2 SYGVKD. The CDR3 region has the DNA TGTGCCATCTCGACAGGGGGGTTCACTGAAGCTTTCTTT. This encodes CAISTGGFTEAFF.

V is TRBV18 and J is TRBJ2-1; no clear D gene. Trimming left V 0 bases short and J 8 bases short, with 23 bases between. Germline V gene lookup returns CDR1 KGHSH and CDR2 LQKENI. This CDR3 spans 18 amino acids. The CDR3 is CASSPPGTPGPPRDEQFF. Written as DNA, the CDR3 is TGTGCCAGCTCACCACCAGGAACGCCAGGTCCCCCTCGCGATGAGCAGTTCTTC. Filled out from reference TRBV18 and TRBJ2-1, the complete variable domain reads NAGVMQNPRHLVRRRGQEARLRCSPMKGHSHVYWYRQLPEEGLKFMVYLQKENIIDESGMPKERFSAEFPKEGPSILRIQQVVRGDSAAYFCASSPPGTPGPPRDEQFFGPGTRLTVL.

The CDR3 protein is CASSYLGLGALSNYGYTF. In DNA, the CDR3 is TGTGCCAGTAGCTATCTCGGGCTAGGGGCACTCTCTAACTATGGCTACACCTTC. The rearrangement links TRBV19 to TRBJ1-2; weak D call: TRBD1 (5 bases). Trimming pared 6 bases from V and 0 bases from J, leaving 23 bases between. From germline, CDR1 is LNHDA and CDR2 SQIVND (reference sequence). The CDR3 consists of 18 residues. The variable domain in full, with the rest retrieved from reference TRBV19 and TRBJ1-2, is DGGITQSPKYLFRKEGQNVTLSCEQNLNHDAMYWYRQDPGQGLRLIYYSQIVNDFQKGDIAEGYSVSREKKESFPLTVTSAQKNPTAFYLCASSYLGLGALSNYGYTFGSGTRLTVV.

As concerns this clone: The germline gene is not matched at one end of the junction; a read error may be the cause. The V call is TRBV5-1, the J call TRBJ1-2; 7 nucleotides line up with TRBD1. The CDR3 runs to 14 residues. In germline, CDR1 is SGHRS, CDR2 YFSETQ. In DNA form, the CDR3 reads TGCGCCAGCAGCTCGGGACAGCCTAACTATGGCTACATCTTC. It translates to CASSSGQPNYGYIF.

In its sample, this clone was seen a few times. The chain uses TRBV29-1 and TRBJ2-5, with 8 bases identical to TRBD1. Germline loops: CDR1 SQVTM, CDR2 ANQGSEA. The junction had 12 bases not matched to a gene; V was cut back by 4 bases and J by 5 bases. The CDR3 has 15 amino acids. The CDR3 DNA sequence: TGCAGCGTTGGGACAGGGCCCAATTTTTGGGAGACCCAGTACTTC. This codes for CSVGTGPNFWETQYF.

This chain uses TRBV7-2 with TRBJ1-6; D unclear. The length of the CDR3 is 15 residues. The germline gives CDR1 SGHTA, CDR2 FQGNSA. The ends were cut back, 5 bases at V and 7 bases at J, with 15 bases in the middle. The CDR3 is CASSAGLGLNSPLHF. In DNA form, the CDR3 reads TGTGCCAGCAGCGCCGGCCTGGGCCTAAATTCACCCCTCCACTTT.

The genes are TRBV5-6 and TRBJ1-5; D unresolved. Trimming took off 5 bases at V and 5 bases at J, with 11 bases between the two ends. Per the germline V gene, CDR1 is SGHDT and CDR2 is YYEEEE. The CDR3 has 13 amino acids. The DNA for the CDR3 is TGTGCCAGCAGTGGGCAGGTGGATCAGCCCCAGCATTTT. Encoded protein: CASSGQVDQPQHF.

A few counts support this clone. The chain is built from TRBV5-1 and TRBJ1-1; D might be TRBD1 (6 bases). Germline CDR1 reads SGHRS; CDR2 reads YFSETQ. With 4 bases removed from V and 0 bases from J, the gap between germline ends came to 13 bases. The CDR3 runs to 15 residues. CDR3 coding DNA: TGCGCCAGCAGCCCCGACGGACAGTTGAACACTGAAGCTTTCTTT. Residues: CASSPDGQLNTEAFF.

The genes are TRBV7-2 and TRBJ2-1; D gene unclear. CDR1 and CDR2 from the germline V gene are SGHTA and FQGNSA. The CDR3 runs to 15 residues. Between the trimmed V and J ends, which lost 1 base and 0 bases, there was a span of 7 bases. Here the CDR3 DNA reads TGTGCCAGCAGCTTAGGTAGTGCCTCCTACAATGAGCAGTTCTTC. Translating it yields CASSLGSASYNEQFF.

This chain links TRBV29-1 with TRBJ2-1; D possibly corresponds to TRBD2 (6 bases). V lost 5 bases, J lost 12 bases, and 20 bases lay in between. CDR3 length: 13 amino acids. Germline values: CDR1 SQVTM, CDR2 ANQGSEA. The CDR3 region has the DNA TGCAGCGTTCTTAGCGGAACCACAATGAGGCAGTTCTTC. Translating it yields CSVLSGTTMRQFF.

Many counts were recorded for this clone. The chain joins TRBV14 to TRBJ2-1, with D perhaps matching TRBD1 (6 bases). CDR1 and CDR2 from the germline V gene are SGHDN and FVKESK. The CDR3 consists of 15 residues. Trimming removed 5 bases at V and 7 bases at J, with 18 bases between. In DNA, the CDR3 is TGTGCCAGCAGCAACCGGGACAAGTGGCGGAATGAGCAGTTCTTC. This sequence encodes CASSNRDKWRNEQFF.

The rearrangement links TRBV4-2 to TRBJ1-3, with D uncertain. This CDR3 has 13 amino acids. V dropped 5 bases and J dropped 2 bases, with 7 bases sitting between them. Germline V gene data show CDR1 as LGHNA and CDR2 as YNFKEQ. CDR3 DNA sequence: TGTGCCAGCAGCGGGCAGACTGGAAACACCATATATTTT. Translation gives CASSGQTGNTIYF.

The chain uses TRBV3-1 (or the pseudogene TRBV3-2) and TRBJ1-2, with D perhaps matching TRBD1 (5 bases). There are 14 residues in the CDR3. The V gene's germline CDR1 is LGHDT and CDR2 YNNKEL (reference sequence). Trimming left V 7 bases short and J 3 bases short, with 15 bases between. The CDR3 nucleotides read TGTGCCAGCACCCGAAATGGGGCTGACTATGGCTACACCTTC. Translated, it gives CASTRNGADYGYTF.

Here the CDR3 reads CASSILGDKQFF. The CDR3, as DNA: TGTGCCAGTAGTATTCTGGGAGACAAGCAGTTCTTC. The chain has TRBV19 and TRBJ2-1; the D gene is possibly TRBD2 (5 bases). This CDR3 spans 12 amino acids. The germline CDR1 and CDR2 sequences are LNHDA and SQIVND (reference sequence). Trimming cost V 3 bases and J 11 bases, with 11 bases left between them.

This chain connects TRBV6-1 to TRBJ1-1; 9 nucleotides agree with TRBD1. The CDR3 sequence is 15 residues long. Germline V gives CDR1 MNHNS, CDR2 SASEGT. Trimming removed 3 bases from V and 7 bases from J; junction bases left unmatched: 9. The CDR3 here is CASSDPGQGLSEAFF. Written as DNA, the CDR3 is TGTGCCAGCAGTGATCCGGGACAGGGACTCAGTGAAGCTTTCTTT.

This clone was counted many times. This sequence joins TRBV28 and TRBJ1-2, with 8 bases identical to TRBD1. CDR3 length: 15 amino acids. Germline V CDR1 and CDR2: MDHEN, SYDVKM. The V segment lost 6 bases and the J segment 1 base; nucleotides outside the gene matches: 7. CDR3 DNA: TGTGCCAGCAGGGGGGGGACAGGCTATAACTATGGCTACACCTTC. Protein sequence: CASRGGTGYNYGYTF.

J is TRBJ1-2 and V is TRBV1; the listed D gene, TRBD1, was not tested against the DNA. TRBV1 has pseudogene status. This CDR3 comprises 13 residues. The CDR3 DNA reads as TGCACCAGCAGCCAAGGCGGACATACTGGCTACACCTTC. Translation gives CTSSQGGHTGYTF.

This clone was seen a single time. The chain combines TRBV19 with TRBJ1-1; the D gene is possibly TRBD1 (5 bases). The CDR3 length is 15 residues. Per the germline V gene, CDR1 is LNHDA and CDR2 is SQIVND (reference sequence). V was shortened by 1 base and J by 4 bases, with 13 bases between the two germline ends. This CDR3 is CASSIGGAYGTEAFF. The CDR3 DNA sequence: TGTGCCAGTAGTATAGGCGGGGCGTATGGCACTGAAGCTTTCTTT.

This clone occurred once. J is TRBJ2-5 and V is TRBV7-3; 7 bases map to TRBD2. The V segment lost 5 bases and the J segment 5 bases; nucleotides outside the gene matches: 14. The CDR3 runs 16 residues. The germline V gene has CDR1 SGHTA and CDR2 FQGTGA. The CDR3 is CASSPRGPGEGETQYF. In DNA form, the CDR3 reads TGTGCCAGCAGCCCCCGGGGCCCTGGGGAGGGGGAGACCCAGTACTTC.

This chain connects TRBV5-1 to TRBJ2-1; D unresolved. The CDR3 consists of 15 residues. Trimming cost V 0 bases and J 0 bases, with 7 bases left between them. Germline CDR1 is SGHRS and CDR2 is YFSETQ. The DNA of the CDR3 is TGCGCCAGCAGCTTGGGGCGGAGCTCCTACAATGAGCAGTTCTTC. Translated: CASSLGRSSYNEQFF.

The gene calls are TRBV5-1 and TRBJ1-5; a possible D gene is TRBD1 (6 bases). Germline-derived CDR1 and CDR2 are SGHRS and YFSETQ. The ends were cut back, 4 bases at V and 0 bases at J, with 17 bases in the middle. The CDR3 is made up of 17 amino acids. CDR3 DNA: TGCGCCAGCAGCCCCGGACAGCTAACTTATAGCAATCAGCCCCAGCATTTT. This codes for CASSPGQLTYSNQPQHF. The whole variable domain, filled in from reference TRBV5-1 and TRBJ1-5, reads KAGVTQTPRYLIKTRGQQVTLSCSPISGHRSVSWYQQTPGQGLQFLFEYFSETQRNKGNFPGRFSGRQFSNSRSEMNVSTLELGDSALYLCASSPGQLTYSNQPQHFGDGTRLSIL.